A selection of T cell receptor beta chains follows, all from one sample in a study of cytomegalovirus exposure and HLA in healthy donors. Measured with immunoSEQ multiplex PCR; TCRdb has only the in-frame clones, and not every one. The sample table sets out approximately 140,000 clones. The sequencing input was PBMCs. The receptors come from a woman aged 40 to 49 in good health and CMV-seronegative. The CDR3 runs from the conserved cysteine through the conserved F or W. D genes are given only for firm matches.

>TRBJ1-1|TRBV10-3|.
CAIRVGAILGMNTEAFF
TGTGCCATCAGGGTAGGGGCCATTCTGGGAATGAACACTGAAGCTTTCTTT
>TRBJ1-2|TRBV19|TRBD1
CASSQDRGLYGYTF
TGTGCCAGTAGTCAGGACAGGGGGCTCTATGGCTACACCTTC
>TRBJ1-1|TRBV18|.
CASSPDRHTEAFF
TGTGCCAGCTCACCGGACAGACACACTGAAGCTTTCTTT
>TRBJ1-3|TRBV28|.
CVIGGTGNTIYF
TGTGTCATAGGGGGTACAGGAAACACCATATATTTT
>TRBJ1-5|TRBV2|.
CASRRDGQYNQPQHF
TGTGCCAGCAGACGGGACGGACAGTACAATCAGCCCCAGCATTTT
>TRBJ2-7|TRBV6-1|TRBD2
CATWQRGGYEQYF
TGTGCCACTTGGCAGCGGGGTGGCTACGAGCAGTACTTC
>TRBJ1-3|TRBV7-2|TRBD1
CASSAIGQGGNTIYF
TGTGCCAGCAGCGCTATCGGACAGGGGGGAAACACCATATATTTT
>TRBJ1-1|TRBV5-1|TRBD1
CASSLRTGGSTEAFF
TGCGCCAGCAGCTTACGGACAGGGGGGAGCACTGAAGCTTTCTTT
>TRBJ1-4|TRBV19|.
CASSINWARPLFF
TGTGCCAGTAGTATAAATTGGGCGAGACCACTGTTTTTT
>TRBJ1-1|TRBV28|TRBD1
CASSLGRGMAEAFF
TGTGCCAGCAGTTTAGGCAGGGGGATGGCTGAAGCTTTCTTT
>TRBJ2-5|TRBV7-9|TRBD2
CASSYTSGEETQYF
TGTGCCAGCAGCTATACTAGCGGGGAAGAGACCCAGTACTTC
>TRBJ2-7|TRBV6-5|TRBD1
CASSFGQGGGYEQYF
TGTGCCAGCAGTTTCGGACAGGGTGGCGGCTACGAGCAGTACTTC
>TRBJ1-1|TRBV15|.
CATSRQRNQAFF
TGTGCCACCAGCAGGCAGAGGAATCAAGCTTTCTTT
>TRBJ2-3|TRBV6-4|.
CASSDQGQDTQYF
TGTGCCAGCAGTGATCAGGGCCAAGATACGCAGTATTTT
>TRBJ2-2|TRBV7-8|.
CASSFATINQGTGELFF
TGTGCCAGCAGCTTCGCAACTATCAACCAGGGAACCGGGGAGCTGTTTTTT
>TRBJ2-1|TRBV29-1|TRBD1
CSAGQGSYNEQFF
TGCAGCGCTGGACAGGGGTCCTACAATGAGCAGTTCTTC
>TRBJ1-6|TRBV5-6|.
CASSLEGVSPLHF
TGTGCCAGCAGCTTGGAGGGGGTTTCACCCCTCCACTTT
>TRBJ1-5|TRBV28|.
CASSLAGYGPQHF
TGTGCCAGCAGTTTAGCAGGGTACGGGCCCCAGCATTTT
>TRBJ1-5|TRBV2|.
CASTETDPSNQPQHF
TGTGCCAGCACTGAGACAGATCCCAGCAATCAGCCCCAGCATTTT
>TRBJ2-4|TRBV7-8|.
CASSRGGGTKNIQYF
TGTGCCAGCAGCCGAGGGGGGGGCACCAAAAACATTCAGTACTTC
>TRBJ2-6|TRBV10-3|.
CAISEPGASGANVLTF
TGTGCCATCAGTGAGCCAGGGGCCTCTGGGGCCAACGTCCTGACTTTC
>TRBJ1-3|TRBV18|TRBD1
CASSRDRVDTIYF
TGTGCCAGCTCCCGCGACAGGGTGGACACCATATATTTT
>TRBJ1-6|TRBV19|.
CASSIAPRESPLHF
TGTGCCAGTAGTATAGCTCCTCGGGAATCACCCCTCCACTTT
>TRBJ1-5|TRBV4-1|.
CASSQDGTKNQPQHF
TGCGCCAGCAGCCAAGATGGGACAAAGAATCAGCCCCAGCATTTT
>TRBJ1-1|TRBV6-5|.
CASSSTTGGAFF
TGTGCCAGCAGTTCCACGACAGGAGGCGCTTTCTTT
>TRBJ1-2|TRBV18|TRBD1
CASSPISGTGVDGYTF
TGTGCCAGCTCACCTATATCCGGGACAGGGGTAGATGGCTACACCTTC
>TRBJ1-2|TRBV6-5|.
CASSYGDTANYGYTF
TGTGCCAGCAGTTACGGGGACACAGCTAACTATGGCTACACCTTC
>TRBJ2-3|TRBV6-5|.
CASSYVGASSTDTQYF
TGTGCCAGCAGTTACGTAGGGGCCTCTAGCACAGATACGCAGTATTTT
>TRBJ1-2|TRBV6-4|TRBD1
CASSEFGQGWIGYTF
TGTGCCAGCAGTGAATTCGGACAGGGATGGATTGGCTACACCTTC
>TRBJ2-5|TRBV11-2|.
CASSRGQTQYF
TGTGCCAGCAGCCGGGGTCAGACCCAGTACTTC
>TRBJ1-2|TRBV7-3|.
CASSDGGGYGYTF
TGTGCCAGCAGTGATGGGGGGGGCTATGGCTACACCTTC
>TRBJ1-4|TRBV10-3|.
CACGEMANEKLFF
TGTGCCTGCGGGGAGATGGCTAATGAAAAACTGTTTTTT
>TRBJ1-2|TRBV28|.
CASSSLFYGYTF
TGTGCCAGCAGTTCCTTATTCTATGGCTACACCTTC